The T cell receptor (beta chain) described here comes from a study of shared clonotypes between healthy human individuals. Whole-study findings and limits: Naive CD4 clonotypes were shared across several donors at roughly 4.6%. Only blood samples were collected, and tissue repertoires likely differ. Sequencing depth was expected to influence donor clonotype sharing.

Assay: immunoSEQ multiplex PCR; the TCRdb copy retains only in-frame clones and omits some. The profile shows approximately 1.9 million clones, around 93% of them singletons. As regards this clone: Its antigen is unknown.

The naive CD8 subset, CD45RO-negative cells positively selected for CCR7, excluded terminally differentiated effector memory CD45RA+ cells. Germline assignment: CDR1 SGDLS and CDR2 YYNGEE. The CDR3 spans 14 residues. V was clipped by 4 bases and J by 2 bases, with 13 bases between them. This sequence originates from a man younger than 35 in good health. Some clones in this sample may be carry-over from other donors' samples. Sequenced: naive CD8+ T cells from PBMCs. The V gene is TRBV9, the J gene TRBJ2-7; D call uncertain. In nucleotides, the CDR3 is TGTGCCAGCAGCATTAACGGGTTGGCCTACGAGCAGTACTTC. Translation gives CASSINGLAYEQYF. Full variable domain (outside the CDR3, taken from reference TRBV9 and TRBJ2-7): DSGVTQTPKHLITATGQRVTLRCSPRSGDLSVYWYQQSLDQGLQFLIQYYNGEERAKGNILERFSAQQFPDLHSELNLSSLELGDSALYFCASSINGLAYEQYFGPGTRLTVT.